Below are 15 T cell receptor beta chains sequenced from a single sample in a study of T cell responses to AZD1222 COVID-19 vaccine. Method: immunoSEQ multiplex PCR; TCRdb's copy keeps in-frame clones and lacks some. This table holds around 120,000 clones, about 92% found once. This specimen was peripheral blood, taken 28 days after the second AZD1222 dose. The source is an adult who received the AZD1222 COVID-19 vaccine.

The chain carries TRBV19 and TRBJ2-3; 10 positions match TRBD1. Germline loops: CDR1 LNHDA, CDR2 SQIVND (reference sequence). The CDR3 runs 15 residues. Losses at the gene ends were 4 bases for V and 1 base for J; bases not matched to a gene: 2. CDR3 in amino acids: CASSTGTGGTDTQYF. Here the CDR3 DNA reads TGTGCCAGTAGTACCGGGACAGGGGGCACAGATACGCAGTATTTT. Drawing the rest from reference TRBV19 and TRBJ2-3, the complete variable domain is DGGITQSPKYLFRKEGQNVTLSCEQNLNHDAMYWYRQDPGQGLRLIYYSQIVNDFQKGDIAEGYSVSREKKESFPLTVTSAQKNPTAFYLCASSTGTGGTDTQYFGPGTRLTVL.

The V call is TRBV18, the J call TRBJ1-1; D uncertain. The germline V gene has CDR1 KGHSH and CDR2 LQKENI. The CDR3 loop spans 13 amino acids. V was cut by 4 bases and J by 4 bases, with 10 bases left in between. CDR3: CASSLESTTEAFF. As DNA, the CDR3 is TGTGCCAGCTCACTAGAAAGTACCACTGAAGCTTTCTTT.

Points on this clone: One end of the junction is discordant with germline, which a read error may explain. The J gene is TRBJ2-1, the V gene TRBV7-2, with TRBD2 matching 14 bases. The CDR3 runs 19 residues. The germline V gene encodes CDR1 SGHTA and CDR2 FQGNSA. The CDR3 DNA is TGTGCCAGCAACTTAGATCCGGGACTAGCGGGAGTGTCGGAGAATGAGCAGTTCTTC. It translates to CASNLDPGLAGVSENEQFF.

The table lists this clone with a count of one. The chain combines TRBV7-3 with TRBJ2-2; 9 bases line up with TRBD1. The CDR3 sequence is 16 residues long. Losses at the gene ends were 5 bases for V and 1 base for J; bases not matched to a gene: 5. Germline CDR1 is SGHTA and CDR2 is FQGTGA. The DNA for the CDR3 is TGTGCCAGCAGCCTGGGACAGGGCATGAACACCGGGGAGCTGTTTTTT. This translates into CASSLGQGMNTGELFF.

This clone was seen only once. The chain carries TRBV12-3 or TRBV12-4 and TRBJ2-1; no reliable D call. The length of the CDR3 is 10 residues. With 8 bases removed from V and 6 bases from J, the gap between germline ends came to 5 bases. The CDR3: CASSGNEQFF. CDR3 sequence (DNA): TGTGCCAGCTCTGGCAATGAGCAGTTCTTC.

The chain combines TRBV4-1 with TRBJ2-1; D remains ambiguous. CDR3 size: 12 residues. CDR1 is MGHRA, CDR2 YSYEKL, per germline. Trimming cost V 1 base and J 7 bases, with 5 bases left between them. CDR3 coding DNA: TGCGCCAGCAGCCAAGGTCCGAATGAGCAGTTCTTC. Translating gives CASSQGPNEQFF.

This rearrangement joins TRBV25-1 to TRBJ2-3; D is unresolved. The CDR3 extends over 13 amino acids. Looked up from germline, CDR1 is MGHDK and CDR2 is SYGVNS. With 3 bases removed from V and 2 bases from J, the gap between germline ends came to 6 bases. The CDR3 region is CASSDFHTDTQYF. Here the CDR3 DNA reads TGTGCCAGCAGTGACTTTCACACAGATACGCAGTATTTT.

The chain has TRBV2 and TRBJ2-5, with TRBD1 as a possible D gene (8 bases). Germline V lookup: CDR1 SNHLY, CDR2 FYNNEI. The CDR3 runs 14 residues. V shed 4 bases and J shed 9 bases, with 18 bases lying between them. The CDR3 region has the DNA TGTGCCAGCAGTGTTACAGGGGGGGCAGGGGCCCAGTACTTC. This translates into CASSVTGGAGAQYF.

The rearrangement uses TRBV13 and TRBJ2-3; TRBD2 might be the D (5 bases). The CDR3 loop spans 14 amino acids. Trimming took off 0 bases at V and 5 bases at J, with 9 bases between the two ends. Germline V gene lookup returns CDR1 PRHDT and CDR2 FYEKMQ (reference sequence). This CDR3 is CASSLGLGKDTQYF. DNA of the CDR3: TGTGCCAGCAGCTTAGGACTAGGTAAAGATACGCAGTATTTT.

The chain employs TRBV6-6 and TRBJ2-7; a possible D gene is TRBD2 (6 bases). CDR1 and CDR2 (germline): MNHNY, SVGAGI (reference sequence). CDR3 length equals 13 residues. V was clipped by 4 bases and J by 4 bases, with 11 bases between them. The CDR3 here is CASSWGDLYEQYF. The CDR3 bases are TGTGCCAGCAGTTGGGGGGACCTATACGAGCAGTACTTC.

A single count supports this clone. The chain couples TRBV5-5 to TRBJ2-7; 8 nucleotides match TRBD1. The length of the CDR3 is 15 residues. Germline CDR1 is SGHKS and CDR2 is YYEKEE (reference sequence). V trimming: 2 bases; J trimming: 0 bases; junction bases outside the gene matches: 4. The CDR3 sequence is CASSLTGGISYEQYF. CDR3 DNA: TGTGCCAGCAGCTTAACAGGGGGAATCTCCTACGAGCAGTACTTC. Complete variable domain (other parts from reference TRBV5-5 and TRBJ2-7): DAGVTQSPTHLIKTRGQQVTLRCSPISGHKSVSWYQQVLGQGPQFIFQYYEKEERGRGNFPDRFSARQFPNYSSELNVNALLLGDSALYLCASSLTGGISYEQYFGPGTRLTVT.

The chain links TRBV19 to TRBJ1-1; 7 bases are shared with TRBD1. After removal of 5 bases from V and 1 base from J, the junction contained 4 bases not matched to a gene. This CDR3 contains 14 residues. Germline assignment: CDR1 LNHDA and CDR2 SQIVND (reference sequence). The CDR3 protein is CASSVRQGNTEAFF. The CDR3 nucleotides are TGTGCCAGTAGTGTGAGACAGGGGAACACTGAAGCTTTCTTT.

The chain has TRBV28 and TRBJ1-2, with D unresolved. CDR3 size: 14 residues. Germline V gene data show CDR1 as MDHEN and CDR2 as SYDVKM. Trimming removed 2 bases at V and 7 bases at J, with 14 bases between. Here the CDR3 DNA reads TGTGCCAGCAGTTTAGACCCCAGGAGGTCTGGCTACACCTTC. This sequence encodes CASSLDPRRSGYTF.

This chain connects TRBV3-1 (or the pseudogene TRBV3-2) to TRBJ1-1, with D hard to call. The CDR3 totals 15 residues. V lost 4 bases to trimming and J lost 0 bases, with 12 bases between them. Per the germline V gene, CDR1 is LGHDT and CDR2 is YNNKEL (reference sequence). The CDR3 region has the DNA TGTGCCAGCAGCCCGAGACGGTCCATGAACACTGAAGCTTTCTTT. Translated: CASSPRRSMNTEAFF.

The chain carries TRBV7-6 and TRBJ2-3; D gene ambiguous. The CDR3 spans 16 residues. CDR1 SGHVS and CDR2 FNYEAQ come from the germline V gene. V was pared by 0 bases and J by 1 base, with 11 bases between. The CDR3 spells CASSLAPTFGTDTQYF. DNA for the CDR3: TGTGCCAGCAGCTTAGCGCCGACTTTTGGCACAGATACGCAGTATTTT.